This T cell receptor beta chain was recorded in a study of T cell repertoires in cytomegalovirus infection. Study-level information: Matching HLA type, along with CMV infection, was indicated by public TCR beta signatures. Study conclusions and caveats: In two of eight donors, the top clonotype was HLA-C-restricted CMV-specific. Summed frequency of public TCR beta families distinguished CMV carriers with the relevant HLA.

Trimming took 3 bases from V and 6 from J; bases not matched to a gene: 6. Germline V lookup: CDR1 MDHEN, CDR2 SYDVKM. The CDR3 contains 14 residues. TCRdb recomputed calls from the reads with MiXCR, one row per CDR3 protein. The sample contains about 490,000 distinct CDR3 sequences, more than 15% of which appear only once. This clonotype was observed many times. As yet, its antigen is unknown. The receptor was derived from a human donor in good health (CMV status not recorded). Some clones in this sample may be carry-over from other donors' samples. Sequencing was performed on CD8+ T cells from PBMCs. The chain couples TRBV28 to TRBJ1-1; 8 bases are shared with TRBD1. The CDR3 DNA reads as TGTGCCAGCAGTTTGAGTCAGGGGGCGTCTGAAGCTTTCTTT. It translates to CASSLSQGASEAFF. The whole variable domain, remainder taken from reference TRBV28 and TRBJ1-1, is DVKVTQSSRYLVKRTGEKVFLECVQDMDHENMFWYRQDPGLGLRLIYFSYDVKMKEKGDIPEGYSVSREKKERFSLILESASTNQTSMYLCASSLSQGASEAFFGQGTRLTVV.